These T cell receptor beta chains were read from a single sample in a study of tumor and adjacent non-tumor tissue in lung cancer. TCRdb fed the multiplex PCR reads into MiXCR, producing one record per CDR3 protein. The top ten hold approximately 28% of the sample, which has about 98,000 distinct CDR3 sequences, about 80% seen once. The specimen sequenced was distant non-tumor lung tissue. The receptors originated from a man in his fifties or sixties with small cell lung cancer. Each CDR3 is given with its conserved first and last residue. The D gene is left open where the match is weak. Where a row states a size, it is once, few, many or the class of an expanded clone; other rows omit it.

CDR3,DNA,size,J,V,D
CSVIYGSWNTQYF,TGCAGCGTTATTTACGGGAGCTGGAATACGCAGTATTTT,NA,TRBJ2-3,TRBV29-1,NA
CTISAAEETQYF,TGTACCATCAGTGCGGCGGAGGAGACCCAGTACTTC,NA,TRBJ2-5,TRBV10-3,NA
CASSKWEVAEQYF,TGTGCTAGCAGTAAATGGGAGGTTGCCGAGCAGTACTTC,NA,TRBJ2-7,TRBV6-5,NA
CASSHSISGSFEFF,TGTGCCAGCAGCCATTCGATTAGCGGGAGTTTTGAGTTCTTC,many,TRBJ2-7,TRBV14,TRBD2
CASSSGGPGGPFF,TGTGCCAGCAGTTCAGGGGGGCCCGGGGGGCCGTTTTTT,NA,TRBJ2-2,TRBV12-3/TRBV12-4,NA
CASKGGSSYKQYF,TGTGCCAGCAAGGGCGGGAGTTCATACAAGCAGTACTTC,NA,TRBJ2-7,TRBV6-2/TRBV6-3,TRBD2
CASMRTGEAFF,TGTGCCAGTATGCGGACAGGGGAAGCTTTCTTT,NA,TRBJ1-1,TRBV12-3/TRBV12-4,TRBD1
CANSQDGLAGSITDMQYF,TGTGCCAACAGCCAAGACGGACTAGCGGGATCCATCACAGATATGCAGTATTTT,NA,TRBJ2-3,TRBV4-2,TRBD2
CGSNPGGDIQYF,TGTGGCAGCAATCCGGGTGGAGACATTCAGTACTTC,NA,TRBJ2-4,TRBV12-3/TRBV12-4,NA
CASSQRGGYNEQSF,TGTGCTAGCAGCCAGAGGGGCGGCTACAATGAGCAGTCCTTC,NA,TRBJ2-1,TRBV12-3/TRBV12-4,NA
CASSPGLAVINDQFF,TGTGCCAGCAGCCCGGGACTAGCGGTAATCAATGATCAGTTCTTC,NA,TRBJ2-1,TRBV5-4,TRBD2
CTSTPAGSNQPQHF,TGTACCAGCACCCCCGCGGGTAGCAATCAGCCCCAGCATTTT,NA,TRBJ1-5,TRBV6-6,NA
CASSLTVPGLYGYTF,TGTGCCAGCAGTTTGACAGTACCCGGACTCTATGGCTACACCTTC,few,TRBJ1-2,TRBV12-3/TRBV12-4,NA
CTGSLVQSDTGEQFF,TGTACCGGCAGCTTGGTACAGTCGGACACCGGGGAGCAGTTTTTT,NA,TRBJ2-2,TRBV5-5,NA
CATLGRSTDTQYF,TGTGCCACTCTGGGACGGAGTACAGATACGCAGTATTTT,NA,TRBJ2-3,TRBV6-1,NA
CACGQGRSYNEQFF,TGCGCCTGTGGGCAGGGTCGCTCCTACAATGAGCAGTTCTTC,many,TRBJ2-1,TRBV5-1,NA
CSALHTDRDEAFF,TGCAGTGCTCTCCACACCGACAGGGATGAAGCTTTCTTT,many,TRBJ1-1,TRBV20-1,TRBD1
CASSSSPSSEANVLTF,TGCGCCAGCAGCAGTTCACCTAGCTCTGAGGCCAACGTCCTGACTTTC,NA,TRBJ2-6,TRBV5-1,NA
CSASDLVGVQVSTEAFF,TGCAGTGCTTCCGACCTCGTGGGGGTTCAAGTGAGCACTGAAGCTTTCTTT,few,TRBJ1-1,TRBV20-1,NA
CASRPTSGNKDTQFF,TGTGCCAGCAGACCGACTAGCGGGAATAAAGATACGCAGTTTTTT,NA,TRBJ2-3,TRBV12-3/TRBV12-4,TRBD2
CASSPGLAGVTDTQYF,TGCGCCAGCAGCCCGGGACTAGCGGGAGTCACAGATACGCAGTATTTT,few,TRBJ2-3,TRBV5-1,TRBD2
CASSVLGRDRGEQFF,TGTGCCAGCAGCGTTCTGGGGCGGGATCGCGGTGAGCAGTTCTTC,NA,TRBJ2-1,TRBV11-2,NA
CASSPTSGATEVQYF,TGTGCCAGCAGTCCGACTAGCGGCGCGACGGAGGTCCAGTACTTC,NA,TRBJ2-5,TRBV12-3/TRBV12-4,TRBD2
CASSPRGGYEQYF,TGTGCCAGCAGCCCGCGGGGGGGCTACGAGCAGTACTTC,medium-sized,TRBJ2-7,TRBV12-3/TRBV12-4,TRBD2
CAIKVAGAWGEEYF,TGTGCCATCAAGGTAGCGGGAGCGTGGGGCGAGGAGTACTTC,NA,TRBJ2-7,TRBV6-5,TRBD2
CASSHYTLDLFF,TGCGCTAGCAGCCACTATACACTTGACCTGTTTTTT,NA,TRBJ2-2,TRBV4-1,NA
CASNRRQGSPDGYTF,TGTGCCAGCAATCGCCGACAGGGAAGCCCCGATGGCTATACCTTC,NA,TRBJ1-2,TRBV6-5,TRBD1
CASEIAGTSMEQYF,TGTGCCAGCGAGATAGCGGGAACCTCTATGGAGCAGTACTTC,NA,TRBJ2-7,TRBV6-2/TRBV6-3,TRBD2
CARSQQIRDTQYF,TGCGCCAGGAGCCAGCAGATTCGGGATACGCAGTATTTT,few,TRBJ2-3,TRBV4-1,NA
CATRTGCYGYTF,TGTGCCACTAGGACGGGTTGCTATGGCTACACCTTC,NA,TRBJ1-2,TRBV11-3,NA
CASSSERTTYNKEFF,TGTGCCAGCAGCTCAGAGAGGACGACCTACAATAAGGAGTTCTTC,NA,TRBJ2-1,TRBV11-1,NA
CASGFPTLLGTREADTQYF,TGTGCCAGTGGTTTCCCGACCCTTTTGGGAACGCGGGAGGCAGATACGCAGTATTTT,NA,TRBJ2-3,TRBV12-5,TRBD2
CVSSRGGASLEQFF,TGTGTCAGCAGTAGGGGGGGGGCCTCTTTAGAGCAGTTCTTC,NA,TRBJ2-1,TRBV6-5,NA
CASSWAARSGMQETHHF,TGTGCCAGCAGCTGGGCCGCGCGAAGCGGGATGCAAGAGACCCATCACTTC,NA,TRBJ2-5,TRBV5-4,TRBD2
CASSGTMNTDAFF,TGCGCCAGTTCCGGGACAATGAACACTGATGCTTTCTTT,NA,TRBJ1-1,TRBV5-1,NA
CRVYRMLGDNEQFF,TGCAGAGTATACAGGATGTTAGGGGACAATGAGCAGTTCTTC,NA,TRBJ2-1,TRBV29-1,NA
CVSSYSSDTEAFF,TGTGTCAGTAGTTACTCATCGGACACTGAAGCTTTCTTT,NA,TRBJ1-1,TRBV6-5,NA
CASSQVGSSVGVLFF,TGCGCCAGCAGCCAAGTCGGCAGTAGTGTCGGGGTGCTGTTTTTT,NA,TRBJ2-2,TRBV4-1,NA
CASSQLARVRNEQFF,TGTGCCAGCAGCCAACTAGCGAGAGTAAGGAACGAGCAGTTCTTC,NA,TRBJ2-1,TRBV6-5,TRBD2
CASSKTGLTNNEQFF,TGTGCCAGCAGCAAAACAGGGCTGACTAACAATGAGCAGTTCTTC,many,TRBJ2-1,TRBV28,NA
CASSLASPIGSEQFF,TGTGCCAGCAGTTTAGCCTCACCTATAGGAAGTGAGCAGTTCTTC,NA,TRBJ2-1,TRBV12-3/TRBV12-4,NA
CVSSHFTLDLFF,TGCGTCAGCAGCCACTTTACACTTGACCTGTTTTTT,NA,TRBJ2-2,TRBV4-1,NA